This T cell receptor beta chain was sequenced during a study of cytomegalovirus exposure and HLA in healthy donors. Study at large: Unique TCRs from HLA-typed donors, 70 million to 100 million of them, were held in an early data release.

As to this clone: Its antigen is not identified.

Points from the study as a whole: For most TCR beta V segments, an earlier analysis put the productive rate at about 87% or about 30% of the time. The study designated 150 or so TCR beta chains cytomegalovirus-associated.

This PCR relied on a set of 60 Vbeta primers and 13 Jbeta primers. This table comes from immunoSEQ multiplex PCR, and its TCRdb copy is limited to in-frame clones, with some not included. The sample has about 99,000 clones, around 66% seen once; the top ten hold roughly 3%. The sequence came from a woman aged 45-65 years in good health and CMV-seronegative. Sequencing used PBMCs.

CDR3 nucleotide sequence: TGTGCCAGCAGCCCCCTCAGGGTGATGGGCACAGATACGCAGTATTTT. It is translated as CASSPLRVMGTDTQYF. This chain joins TRBV14 and TRBJ2-3, with D perhaps TRBD1 (5 bases). This CDR3 is built from 16 residues. Trimming took 4 bases from V and 1 from J, leaving 15 bases between them. Germline CDR1 reads SGHDN; CDR2 reads FVKESK.